The 15 T cell receptor beta chains in this list originate from one sample, sequenced in a study of Ad26.COV2.S vaccination and SARS-CoV-2 variants. Generated by immunoSEQ multiplex PCR, the TCRdb table keeps only in-frame clones and is missing some. The sample has more than 300,000 clones, about 88% seen once; the top ten hold about 10%. Regarding treatment: roughly 20 received Ad26.COV2.S at low or high dose, single or two shots; 5 received placebo; per-sample allocation not given. Samples analyzed were those drawn on day 63 after the first vaccine or placebo injection. Sequencing used peripheral blood, obtained in a trial of Ad26.COV2.S vaccine versus placebo. These receptors were obtained from a person aged 18-65 years who received the Ad26.COV2.S COVID-19 vaccine or a placebo.

This clone was found once. J is TRBJ1-1 and V is TRBV11-2; 7 positions agree with TRBD1. CDR1 and CDR2 from the germline V gene are SGHAT and FQNNGV. With V trimmed by 2 bases and J by 1 base, 4 bases remained unmatched. The CDR3 loop spans 15 amino acids. CDR3 sequence (DNA): TGTGCCAGCAGCTTACGACAGGGCCGGAACACTGAAGCTTTCTTT. Amino acid sequence: CASSLRQGRNTEAFF.

The gene calls are TRBV27 and TRBJ2-7; D is perhaps TRBD1 or TRBD2 (7 bases each). Germline V gives CDR1 MNHEY, CDR2 SMNVEV (reference sequence). This CDR3 is built from 16 residues. Trimming shortened V by 3 bases and J by 1 base, and 16 bases separated the two germline ends. The CDR3 DNA sequence: TGTGCCAGCAGTTTGACAGGGAGGGGGGGGTCCTACGAGCAGTACTTC. Encoded protein: CASSLTGRGGSYEQYF.

The table lists this clone with a count of one. In DNA form, the CDR3 reads TGTGCCAGCAGTTCCCTGGGAGCGGGGAGGGACAATGAGCAGTTCTTC. Protein sequence: CASSSLGAGRDNEQFF. The chain couples TRBV6-6 to TRBJ2-1; 7 bases are a match to TRBD2. The CDR3 extends over 16 amino acids. The germline CDR1 and CDR2 sequences are MNHNY and SVGAGI (reference sequence). Losses at the gene ends were 4 bases for V and 5 bases for J; bases not matched to a gene: 11.

The rearrangement uses TRBV19 and TRBJ1-6; D remains unclear. Germline V lookup: CDR1 LNHDA, CDR2 SQIVND (reference sequence). There are 12 residues in the CDR3. Trimming stripped 7 bases from V and 10 bases from J, with 11 bases between. In nucleotides, the CDR3 is TGTGCCAGTACGTCGACGGGATCACCCCTCCACTTT. Translating it yields CASTSTGSPLHF.

The CDR3 sequence is CASSLASFHEQYF. The CDR3 region has the DNA TGTGCCAGCAGTTTGGCCTCGTTCCACGAGCAGTACTTC. The V and J genes are TRBV27 and TRBJ2-7, with D unclear. Germline CDR1 MNHEY, CDR2 SMNVEV (reference sequence). V was pared by 3 bases and J by 5 bases, with 11 bases between. The CDR3 runs 13 residues.

Remarks on this clone: Different DNA sequences within this sample yield the same CDR3. The rearrangement links TRBV5-1 to TRBJ2-7; 8 bases align to TRBD1. V trimming: 0 bases; J trimming: 1 base; junction bases outside the gene matches: 0. This CDR3 has 14 amino acids. CDR1 and CDR2 (germline): SGHRS, YFSETQ. The CDR3 DNA is TGCGCCAGCAGCTTGGGACAGGGGTCCTACGAGCAGTACTTC. Residues: CASSLGQGSYEQYF.

This clone was found once. The chain combines TRBV24-1 with TRBJ2-3, with D possibly matching TRBD2 (6 bases). This CDR3 has 14 amino acids. V was clipped by 5 bases and J by 3 bases, with 11 bases between them. CDR1 KGHDR and CDR2 SFDVKD come from the germline V gene. CDR3 nucleotide sequence: TGTGCCACCAGTGGGATAGCGGCTACAGATACGCAGTATTTT. Translated, it gives CATSGIAATDTQYF.

This sequence joins TRBV3-1 (or the pseudogene TRBV3-2) and TRBJ1-1; D remains unclear. Germline CDR1 and CDR2: LGHDT and YNNKEL (reference sequence). Trimming took 4 bases from V and 2 from J, leaving 11 bases between them. The length of the CDR3 is 14 residues. The CDR3 DNA sequence: TGTGCCAGCAGCCCCCTTCAAGGAAACACTGAAGCTTTCTTT. This gives the protein CASSPLQGNTEAFF.

J is TRBJ1-1 and V is TRBV18, with unresolved D. The CDR3 is made up of 17 amino acids. Germline values: CDR1 KGHSH, CDR2 LQKENI. V was pared by 3 bases and J by 0 bases, with 17 bases between. CDR3 region: CASSPYADGGMNTEAFF. CDR3 coding DNA: TGTGCCAGCTCACCGTACGCGGACGGCGGCATGAACACTGAAGCTTTCTTT.

The chain carries TRBV7-9 and TRBJ1-1; 7 nucleotides line up with TRBD1. V lost 1 base to trimming and J lost 1 base; unmatched junction nucleotides: 3. CDR3 length: 15 residues. Looked up from germline, CDR1 is SEHNR and CDR2 is FQNEAQ (reference sequence). The CDR3, as DNA: TGTGCCAGCAGCTTAGGGACAGGTGAGAACACTGAAGCTTTCTTT. It translates to CASSLGTGENTEAFF.

A single count supports this clone. The V gene is TRBV19, the J gene TRBJ1-5; 11 bases map to TRBD1. Germline V gene data show CDR1 as LNHDA and CDR2 as SQIVND (reference sequence). The CDR3 spans 15 residues. V dropped 7 bases and J dropped 5; count of bases not matched to a gene: 7. The CDR3 protein is CASKSWTGGDQPQHF. CDR3 coding DNA: TGTGCCAGTAAGTCCTGGACAGGGGGCGATCAGCCCCAGCATTTT.

A single count supports this clone. V is TRBV28 and J is TRBJ1-5; weak D call: TRBD1 (6 bases). Germline V gene sequence: CDR1 MDHEN, CDR2 SYDVKM. V was trimmed by 5 bases and J by 0 bases, leaving 23 bases between them. This CDR3 spans 19 amino acids. CDR3 residues: CASSPPGQGLGYSNQPQHF. CDR3 DNA sequence: TGTGCCAGCAGTCCACCGGGACAAGGCCTGGGCTATAGCAATCAGCCCCAGCATTTT.

This clone occurred once. J is TRBJ2-7 and V is TRBV6-2 or TRBV6-3; D may be TRBD1 or TRBD2 (7 bases each). This CDR3 has 15 amino acids. The ends were cut back, 6 bases at V and 0 bases at J, with 15 bases in the middle. Germline loops: CDR1 MNHEY, CDR2 SVGEGT. The CDR3 DNA reads as TGTGCCAGCAGCCTCAGGGGGGGCTCCTCCTACGAGCAGTACTTC. Translation gives CASSLRGGSSYEQYF.

The chain is built from TRBV4-3 and TRBJ2-2; perhaps TRBD2 as D (5 bases). Trimming took off 0 bases at V and 1 base at J, with 9 bases between the two ends. CDR1 is LGHNA, CDR2 YSLEER, per germline. The CDR3 runs to 16 residues. The CDR3 coding sequence is TGCGCCAGCAGCCAAGAGGGCGCGGGGAACACCGGGGAGCTGTTTTTT. This encodes CASSQEGAGNTGELFF.

CDR3 loop: CASSSLTSQGPQYF. The CDR3 DNA is TGTGCCAGCAGTTCCCTGACTTCACAAGGACCGCAGTATTTT. V gene TRBV28 combines with J gene TRBJ2-3; D is unresolved. The germline gives CDR1 MDHEN, CDR2 SYDVKM. The CDR3 is 14 amino acids. V was trimmed by 4 bases and J by 10 bases, leaving 18 bases between them.